The sequence of this TCR beta chain was determined in a study of T-cell reconstitution after alpha-beta-depleted transplantation in children (dated by TCRdb to 2016 to 2018). Background on the whole study: The study quantitatively tracked T-cell immune reconstitution after TCRalphabeta/CD19-depleted allogeneic hematopoietic cell transplantation in children using TCR repertoire profiling.

From the germline V gene, CDR1 is SGHRS and CDR2 is YFSETQ. Between the V and J ends, shortened by 0 bases and 4 bases respectively, the junction contains 11 bases. The CDR3 covers 15 residues, taking in both the cysteine and the phenylalanine. Of the read, only the CDR3 DNA is kept; its 45 bases are in frame from base 1. This clonotype was recorded many times. It lacks a known antigen. No qualities accompany the bases; no much larger clone lies one base away. The receptor library was made with PCR. This sample was sequenced with an Illumina HiSeq 2500. To normalize quantification of the TCRbeta repertoire, the TCR libraries were built with molecular barcoding that relied on unique molecular identifiers. TCRdb took the public reads, trimmed them with fastp at Q25, ran MiXCR for clone calling and kept in-frame beta chains. Every CDR3 protein is listed once, alongside the most common genes and DNA of its rows. The sample records about 160,000 distinct CDR3 sequences, 11% of which are singletons. The ten biggest clones cover around 14% of the sample.

Results the study describes overall, beyond this receptor: The apparently early alphabetaT-cell count recovery about two months after transplant was reportedly dependent on only several hundred rapidly expanded clones derived from non-depleted graft cells. Over subsequent months, a decline in hyperexpanded clone frequencies was noted, and after one year, T-cell counts and TCRbeta diversity were mostly ascribed to newly produced T cells. In some patients, the high TCRbeta diversity seen at day 60 was put down to recipient T cells and intrathymic progenitors that had survived conditioning.

Explained via the paper, the treatment or condition label denotes: allogeneic hematopoietic cell transplantation with graft depleted of TCRalphabeta T cells and CD19 B cells. The children who served as transplant recipients had been given grafts of TCRalphabeta/CD19-depleted allogeneic hematopoietic cells. The sequence derives from a boy younger than 10 with acute myeloid leukemia, due to receive a stem cell transplant. This chain is built from TRBV5-1 and TRBJ1-5; the D gene is possibly TRBD1, with 6 bases matching. This specimen was PBMCs, taken before TCRalphabeta/CD19-depleted stem cell transplant. The sequenced DNA is TGCGCCAGCAGCTTGGGTGGGACAACTAATCAGCCCCAGCATTTT. It encodes CASSLGGTTNQPQHF.